This T cell receptor beta chain was found in a study of regulatory T cells in long-lasting Graves disease. Comment on this clonotype: The antigen is not known.

As to time point: persistent/refractory GD, antithyroid drugs over 5 years with positive TRAb. PBMC RNA served as the TCR library source. Arm-PCR of CDR3 regions and iRepertoire HTBI primers were the basis on which TCR beta libraries were built. One entry per CDR3 protein results from TCRdb running MiXCR on the multiplex PCR reads. The sample lists around 450,000 distinct CDR3 sequences; about 22% were seen once. Per germline, CDR1 SGHRS and CDR2 YFSETQ. V was cut by 0 bases and J by 5 bases, with 12 bases left in between. This CDR3 comprises 15 residues. Study-wide results and limits: Clonotypes that were public and shared totalled 2,500 to 3,500 in persistent patients versus 966 in new patients.

This sample comprised peripheral blood mononuclear cells (PBMCs), obtained when the disease was refractory, from a patient treated with antithyroid drugs. The origin of this receptor is a female donor with Graves disease. The V gene is TRBV5-1, the J gene TRBJ1-5; D remains ambiguous. Here the CDR3 reads CASSLDGREDQPQHF. The DNA of the CDR3 is TGCGCCAGCAGCTTGGATGGAAGGGAGGATCAGCCCCAGCATTTT.